This T cell receptor (beta chain) derives from a study of CD8 T cells in cerebrospinal fluid in Alzheimer's disease. By frequency, this clonotype is medium-sized (0.01 to 0.1%). TCRdb re-called the 10x single-cell sequencing reads and gives one entry per CDR3 protein, without DNA. This table holds 1,200 or so distinct CDR3 sequences. The CDR3 totals 13 residues. Per the germline V gene, CDR1 is MNHNS and CDR2 is SASEGT. Sequencing used cerebrospinal fluid. The TCR sequence derives from a human donor with Parkinson's disease. The V and J genes are TRBV6-1 and TRBJ1-1. CDR3 sequence reads: CASYPLWGTEAFF.